This T cell receptor beta chain emerged from a study of T cell changes during pregnancy in multiple sclerosis. Germline CDR1 and CDR2: LNHDA and SQIVND (reference sequence). V shed 5 bases and J shed 0 bases, with 14 bases lying between them. The length of the CDR3 is 16 residues. Assay: immunoSEQ multiplex PCR; the TCRdb copy retains only in-frame clones and omits some. The sample carries about 32,000 clones, approximately 89% recorded once. Source: CD8+ T cells from peripheral blood mononuclear cells, taken in the first trimester of pregnancy. V usage is TRBV19 and J usage is TRBJ1-3, with TRBD1 as a possible D gene (6 bases). This clonotype was sampled from a female donor with multiple sclerosis, enrolled in a pregnancy study. The CDR3 coding sequence is TGTGCCAGTAGTGCCCGACAGGCGCCCTCTGGAAACACCATATATTTT. It codes for CASSARQAPSGNTIYF.